This T cell receptor beta chain comes out of a study of blood T cell repertoires in COVID-19. Study summary: There were acute and convalescent COVID-19 samples, and they came from the United States, Italy and Spain. T cells, B-cell-depleted T cells, or PBMCs supplied cDNA or gDNA.

Per the original data handling: The assay estimated nucleated cells by amplifying reference gene primers. Sequenced by immunoSEQ multiplex PCR; TCRdb stores in-frame clones only, minus some. For V, J and clone size, that table is used; D and trimming come from the DNA. This table has 140,000 to 150,000 clones, 80% appearing once. From germline, CDR1 is KGHSH and CDR2 LQKENI. J gave up 3 bases and V 3 bases, and 9 bases lay outside the gene matches. This CDR3 spans 16 amino acids. V gene TRBV18 combines with J gene TRBJ1-1; 8 nucleotides line up with TRBD1. Specimen: peripheral blood. The TCR comes from a man aged 65-85 years who had recovered from COVID-19. The CDR3 here is CASSPTQGALDTEAFF. The CDR3 DNA reads TGTGCCAGCTCACCCACTCAGGGGGCATTGGACACTGAAGCTTTCTTT.